The 24 T cell receptor beta chains reported below all come from one sample, sequenced in a study of T-cell memory formation after mild COVID-19. TCRdb re-called the 5' RACE reads with MiXCR, one entry per CDR3 protein. The sample holds some 210,000 distinct CDR3 sequences, about 17% seen once. Sequenced sample: PBMCs or a T cell subset sorted from them (not recorded which). These receptors all come from an adult woman who had mild COVID-19 (a few samples of this study predate the infection). Cell type and time point are not known.

This chain joins TRBV12-3 or TRBV12-4 and TRBJ2-7, with a tentative D call TRBD2 (6 bases). The CDR3 runs to 14 residues. V lost 7 bases, J lost 5 bases, and 18 bases lay in between. The CDR3 DNA sequence: TGTGCCAGCAAAATCACGGGAGCGATGAACGAGCAGTACTTC. Translation gives CASKITGAMNEQYF.

The CDR3 DNA reads TGTGCCAGCAGCCAAGTAATAGCGGGACAGGAGACCCAGTACTTC. Translated: CASSQVIAGQETQYF. The chain combines TRBV3-1 with TRBJ2-5, with a weak D call TRBD2 (8 bases). Trimming took 1 base from V and 5 from J, leaving 14 bases between them. CDR3 size: 15 residues. Germline V gene lookup returns CDR1 LGHDT and CDR2 YNNKEL (reference sequence).

This rearrangement joins TRBV12-3 or TRBV12-4 to TRBJ2-1, with 7 bases matching TRBD2. This CDR3 is 15 amino acids long. Trimming at V came to 6 bases and at J to 1 base, leaving 6 bases not matched to a gene. The CDR3 nucleotides are TGTGCCAGCAGCCCCCGGGAGGAATCCTACAATGAGCAGTTCTTC. Translating gives CASSPREESYNEQFF.

This clonotype was observed at least ten times. This chain joins TRBV6-5 and TRBJ1-2; TRBD1 matches at 7 bases. V was clipped by 6 bases and J by 2 bases; unmatched bases: 9. Germline CDR1 MNHEY, CDR2 SVGAGI. This CDR3 has 15 residues. The CDR3 nucleotides read TGTGCCAGCAGCACGGCCCGACAGGGCAACTATGGCTACACCTTC. Translation gives CASSTARQGNYGYTF.

The chain uses TRBV7-8 and TRBJ2-5; D possibly matches TRBD1 or TRBD2 (5 bases each). Germline V CDR1 and CDR2: SGHVS, FQNEAQ. Deletions cut 5 bases from V and 2 bases from J, with 6 bases between. This CDR3 has 12 amino acids. The CDR3 loop reads CASSGGQETQYF. For the CDR3, the DNA is TGTGCCAGCAGCGGGGGACAAGAGACCCAGTACTTC.

This rearrangement joins TRBV7-3 to TRBJ2-3, with 9 positions matching TRBD2. The length of the CDR3 is 14 residues. Germline V CDR1 and CDR2: SGHTA, FQGTGA. V shed 5 bases and J 4 bases; nucleotides not matched to a gene: 4. The CDR3 loop is CASSQGLAPDTQYF. DNA of the CDR3: TGTGCCAGCAGCCAGGGACTAGCCCCAGATACGCAGTATTTT.

This rearrangement joins TRBV6-2 or TRBV6-3 to TRBJ2-1, with TRBD2 as a possible D gene (5 bases). The V end lost 6 bases, the J end lost 9 bases, and 15 bases lay between the germline ends. From germline, CDR1 is MNHEY and CDR2 SVGEGT. The CDR3 is 13 residues long. The CDR3 bases are TGTGCCAGCAGCCCCGGGGAAGCCACTGAGCAGTTCTTC. Protein sequence: CASSPGEATEQFF.

This chain uses TRBV20-1 with TRBJ1-5; the D gene is possibly TRBD1 (5 bases). CDR3 length equals 16 residues. Germline V gives CDR1 DFQATT, CDR2 SNEGSKA (reference sequence). Trimming left V 0 bases short and J 0 bases short, with 12 bases between. For the CDR3, the DNA is TGCAGTGCTAGAGAGGAGGGGCTTTATAGCAATCAGCCCCAGCATTTT. This gives the protein CSAREEGLYSNQPQHF.

This clonotype showed up just a few times. V is TRBV18 and J is TRBJ1-1; maybe TRBD1 (5 bases). Trimming shortened V by 5 bases and J by 11 bases, and 15 bases separated the two germline ends. Per germline, CDR1 KGHSH and CDR2 LQKENI. This CDR3 is built from 12 residues. This CDR3 is CASSTRGAEAFF. The CDR3 DNA sequence: TGTGCCAGCTCAACCCGCGGGGCGGAGGCTTTCTTT.

This clonotype has more than one count but fewer than ten. V is TRBV2 and J is TRBJ2-2, with D possibly TRBD1 on 6 matching bases. The CDR3 spans 13 residues. Germline V gene lookup returns CDR1 SNHLY and CDR2 FYNNEI. Trimming pared 7 bases from V and 6 bases from J, leaving 12 bases between. The CDR3 region has the DNA TGTGCCAGCAAGACAGGCGGAGCCGGGGAGCTGTTTTTT. It yields the protein CASKTGGAGELFF.

In this sample, this clonotype turned up a few times. This chain uses TRBV12-3 or TRBV12-4 with TRBJ2-6; 9 positions match TRBD1. There are 18 residues in the CDR3. Trimming at V came to 3 bases and at J to 3 bases, leaving 9 bases not matched to a gene. The CDR3 protein is CASSFDPQGARGANVLTF. DNA of the CDR3: TGTGCCAGCAGTTTTGACCCACAGGGGGCGCGTGGGGCCAACGTCCTGACTTTC.

This clonotype has just a few counts. The chain has TRBV5-1 and TRBJ2-1; TRBD2 agrees at 9 bases. Germline CDR1 SGHRS, CDR2 YFSETQ. The trim removed 4 bases at V and 8 bases at J, leaving 7 bases unmatched. CDR3 length: 14 amino acids. This CDR3 is CASSRPGLADEQFF. The CDR3 DNA is TGCGCCAGCAGCCGACCGGGACTAGCAGATGAGCAGTTCTTC.

The chain links TRBV6-1 to TRBJ2-2, with 11 bases matching TRBD2. The CDR3 loop spans 14 amino acids. After removal of 7 bases from V and 7 bases from J, the junction contained 5 bases not matched to a gene. Germline V CDR1 and CDR2: MNHNS, SASEGT. The CDR3 region is CASNSGTSGGELFF. The CDR3 DNA follows: TGTGCCAGCAATTCCGGGACTAGCGGCGGGGAGCTGTTTTTT.

The chain employs TRBV11-2 and TRBJ2-7; TRBD2 aligns across 9 bases. The CDR3 extends over 16 amino acids. V shed 2 bases and J 3 bases; nucleotides not matched to a gene: 8. From germline, CDR1 is SGHAT and CDR2 FQNNGV. CDR3 bases: TGTGCCAGCAGCTTAATAGCGGGAGACACCCACTACGAGCAGTACTTC. It translates to CASSLIAGDTHYEQYF. The full variable domain, completed using reference TRBV11-2 and TRBJ2-7, is EAGVAQSPRYKIIEKRQSVAFWCNPISGHATLYWYQQILGQGPKLLIQFQNNGVVDDSQLPKDRFSAERLKGVDSTLKIQPAKLEDSAVYLCASSLIAGDTHYEQYFGPGTRLTVT.

CDR3 nucleotide sequence: TGTGCTAGTGGTTTGGTAATCGGACAGGGCGGCAACATTCAGTACTTC. Its protein is CASGLVIGQGGNIQYF. The chain uses TRBV12-5 and TRBJ2-4; 8 nucleotides agree with TRBD1. This CDR3 spans 16 amino acids. Germline CDR1 is LGHNT and CDR2 is FRNRAP. J gave up 7 bases and V 0 bases, and 8 bases lay outside the gene matches.

The sample holds a few counts of this clonotype. The V gene is TRBV2, the J gene TRBJ1-3; D is unresolved. Trimming left V 7 bases short and J 0 bases short, with 13 bases between. The CDR3 has 15 amino acids. Germline V gene data show CDR1 as SNHLY and CDR2 as FYNNEI. CDR3 in DNA: TGTGCCAGCAAGGCGAAATACCTCTCTGGAAACACCATATATTTT. The encoded protein is CASKAKYLSGNTIYF.

The table lists this clonotype with many counts. This chain connects TRBV7-2 to TRBJ2-7, with TRBD1 matching over 7 bases. V was pared by 5 bases and J by 4 bases, with 2 bases of the junction left unmatched. Germline V CDR1 and CDR2: SGHTA, FQGNSA. The CDR3 is made up of 12 amino acids. In nucleotides, the CDR3 is TGTGCCAGCAGCCAACAGGGGTACGAGCAGTACTTC. Protein product: CASSQQGYEQYF. Variable domain in full (rest from reference TRBV7-2 and TRBJ2-7): GAGVSQSPSNKVTEKGKDVELRCDPISGHTALYWYRQSLGQGLEFLIYFQGNSAPDKSGLPSDRFSAERTGGSVSTLTIQRTQQEDSAVYLCASSQQGYEQYFGPGTRLTVT.

This clonotype was counted only a few times. The rearrangement uses TRBV5-1 and TRBJ1-1; TRBD1 might be the D (5 bases). Germline V gene data show CDR1 as SGHRS and CDR2 as YFSETQ. CDR3 length equals 14 residues. V was cut by 0 bases and J by 4 bases, with 10 bases left in between. The CDR3 reads CASSLEGTPTEAFF. CDR3 sequence (DNA): TGCGCCAGCAGCTTGGAAGGGACCCCCACTGAAGCTTTCTTT. The full variable domain, in which reference TRBV5-1 and TRBJ1-1 provide the parts outside the CDR3, is KAGVTQTPRYLIKTRGQQVTLSCSPISGHRSVSWYQQTPGQGLQFLFEYFSETQRNKGNFPGRFSGRQFSNSRSEMNVSTLELGDSALYLCASSLEGTPTEAFFGQGTRLTVV.

This clonotype was picked up a small number of times. The gene calls are TRBV7-2 and TRBJ1-4; D ambiguous. The CDR3 has 14 amino acids. Trimming stripped 3 bases from V and 4 bases from J, with 9 bases between. Germline assignment: CDR1 SGHTA and CDR2 FQGNSA. The CDR3 reads CASSFGQINEKLFF. The CDR3 DNA sequence: TGTGCCAGCAGCTTCGGGCAGATTAATGAAAAACTGTTTTTT. Full variable domain (rest looked up from reference TRBV7-2 and TRBJ1-4): GAGVSQSPSNKVTEKGKDVELRCDPISGHTALYWYRQSLGQGLEFLIYFQGNSAPDKSGLPSDRFSAERTGGSVSTLTIQRTQQEDSAVYLCASSFGQINEKLFFGSGTQLSVL.

V gene TRBV29-1 combines with J gene TRBJ1-5, with D tentatively TRBD1 (5 bases). The CDR3 length is 14 residues. V lost 7 bases to trimming and J lost 0 bases, with 13 bases between them. Germline V gene data show CDR1 as SQVTM and CDR2 as ANQGSEA. CDR3 loop: CSARTTDSNQPQHF. The CDR3 nucleotides read TGCAGCGCCCGAACGACAGATAGCAATCAGCCCCAGCATTTT.

The genes are TRBV5-1 and TRBJ2-1; D call uncertain. The V end was cut by 0 bases, the J end by 9 bases, with 7 bases between. CDR1 and CDR2 from the germline V gene are SGHRS and YFSETQ. This CDR3 has 12 residues. Here the CDR3 reads CASSLAFGEQFF. The CDR3 nucleotides are TGCGCCAGCAGCTTGGCCTTTGGTGAGCAGTTCTTC. Full variable domain (outside the CDR3, taken from reference TRBV5-1 and TRBJ2-1): KAGVTQTPRYLIKTRGQQVTLSCSPISGHRSVSWYQQTPGQGLQFLFEYFSETQRNKGNFPGRFSGRQFSNSRSEMNVSTLELGDSALYLCASSLAFGEQFFGPGTRLTVL.

The table lists this clonotype with a few counts. This chain connects TRBV20-1 to TRBJ2-3; no clear D gene. Germline CDR1 is DFQATT and CDR2 is SNEGSKA (reference sequence). CDR3 size: 10 residues. V lost 6 bases, J lost 7 bases, and 8 bases lay in between. The CDR3 DNA sequence: TGCAGTGCCGCGCTTAATACGCAGTATTTT. Translation gives CSAALNTQYF.

The sample holds many counts of this clonotype. The rearrangement links TRBV12-3 or TRBV12-4 to TRBJ2-1; D is possibly TRBD2 (7 bases). V was pared by 7 bases and J by 9 bases, with 19 bases between. The CDR3 is 14 residues long. CDR3 coding DNA: TGTGCCAGCACCCTCCTGGGGGGGCTTAGTGAGCAGTTCTTC. Translating it yields CASTLLGGLSEQFF.

This clonotype has more than one count but fewer than ten. The chain employs TRBV12-3 or TRBV12-4 and TRBJ2-7; 10 positions agree with TRBD2. The CDR3 length is 16 residues. The J segment lost 4 bases and the V segment lost 2 bases, leaving 8 bases of the junction unmatched. The CDR3 bases are TGTGCCAGCAGTTTAAATCGTGCTAGCGGGAGTTACGAGCAGTACTTC. It yields the protein CASSLNRASGSYEQYF.